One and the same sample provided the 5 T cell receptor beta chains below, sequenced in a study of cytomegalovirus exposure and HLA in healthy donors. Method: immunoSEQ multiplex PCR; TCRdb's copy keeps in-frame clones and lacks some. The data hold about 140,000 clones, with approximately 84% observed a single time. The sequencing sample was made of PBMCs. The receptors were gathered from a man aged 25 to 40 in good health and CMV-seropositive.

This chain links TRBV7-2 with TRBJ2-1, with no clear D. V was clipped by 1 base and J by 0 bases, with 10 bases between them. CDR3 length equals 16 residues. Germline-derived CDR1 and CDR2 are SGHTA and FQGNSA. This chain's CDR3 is CASSLDASSSYNEQFF. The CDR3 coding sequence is TGTGCCAGCAGCTTAGATGCCTCGAGCTCCTACAATGAGCAGTTCTTC. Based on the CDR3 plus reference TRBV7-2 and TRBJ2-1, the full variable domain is GAGVSQSPSNKVTEKGKDVELRCDPISGHTALYWYRQSLGQGLEFLIYFQGNSAPDKSGLPSDRFSAERTGGSVSTLTIQRTQQEDSAVYLCASSLDASSSYNEQFFGPGTRLTVL.

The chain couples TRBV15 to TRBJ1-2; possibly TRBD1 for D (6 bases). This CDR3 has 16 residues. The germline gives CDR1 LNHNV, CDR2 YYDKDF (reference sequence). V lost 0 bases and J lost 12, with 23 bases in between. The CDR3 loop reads CATSRDLVGARNADTF. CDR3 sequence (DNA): TGTGCCACCAGCAGAGATCTGGTGGGGGCGCGGAACGCCGACACCTTC.

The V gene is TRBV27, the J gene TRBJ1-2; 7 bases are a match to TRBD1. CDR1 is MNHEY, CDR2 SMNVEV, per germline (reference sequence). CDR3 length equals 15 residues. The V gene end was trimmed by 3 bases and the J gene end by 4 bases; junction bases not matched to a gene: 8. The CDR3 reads CASSFRGRTGYGYTF. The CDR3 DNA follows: TGTGCCAGCAGTTTTAGGGGCAGGACAGGCTATGGCTACACCTTC.

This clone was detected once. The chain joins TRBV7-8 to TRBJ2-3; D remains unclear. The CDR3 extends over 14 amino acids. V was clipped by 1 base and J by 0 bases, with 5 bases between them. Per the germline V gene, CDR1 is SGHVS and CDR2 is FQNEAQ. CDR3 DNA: TGTGCCAGCAGCTTAGGAGCTAGCACAGATACGCAGTATTTT. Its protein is CASSLGASTDTQYF.

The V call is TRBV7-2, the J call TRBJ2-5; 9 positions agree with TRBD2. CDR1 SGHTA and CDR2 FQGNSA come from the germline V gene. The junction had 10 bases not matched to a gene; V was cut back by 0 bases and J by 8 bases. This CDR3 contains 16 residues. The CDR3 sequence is CASSLAARREGYTQYF. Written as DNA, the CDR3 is TGTGCCAGCAGCTTAGCGGCGCGGCGGGAGGGGTACACCCAGTACTTC. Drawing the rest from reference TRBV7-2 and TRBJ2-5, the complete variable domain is GAGVSQSPSNKVTEKGKDVELRCDPISGHTALYWYRQSLGQGLEFLIYFQGNSAPDKSGLPSDRFSAERTGGSVSTLTIQRTQQEDSAVYLCASSLAARREGYTQYFGPGTRLLVL.